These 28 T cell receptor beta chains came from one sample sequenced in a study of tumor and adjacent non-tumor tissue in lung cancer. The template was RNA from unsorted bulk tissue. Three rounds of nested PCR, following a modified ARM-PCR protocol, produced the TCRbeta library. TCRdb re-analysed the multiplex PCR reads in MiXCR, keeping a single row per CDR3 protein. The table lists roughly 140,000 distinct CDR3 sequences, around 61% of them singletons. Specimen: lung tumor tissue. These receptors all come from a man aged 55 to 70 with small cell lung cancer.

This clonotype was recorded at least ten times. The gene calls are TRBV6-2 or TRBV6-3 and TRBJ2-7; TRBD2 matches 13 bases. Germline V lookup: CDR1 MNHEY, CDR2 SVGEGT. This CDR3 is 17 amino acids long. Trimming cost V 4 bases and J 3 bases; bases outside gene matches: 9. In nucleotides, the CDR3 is TGTGCCAGCAGTTTACCACGGACTAGCGGGAGTTTCTACGAGCAGTACTTC. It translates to CASSLPRTSGSFYEQYF.

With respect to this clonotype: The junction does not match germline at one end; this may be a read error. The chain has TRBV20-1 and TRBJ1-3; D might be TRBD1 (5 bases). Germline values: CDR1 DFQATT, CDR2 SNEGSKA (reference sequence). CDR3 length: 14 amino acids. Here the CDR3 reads CSARVWGTGNTIYF. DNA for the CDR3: TGTAGTGCTAGGGTCTGGGGGACTGGAAACACCATATATTTT.

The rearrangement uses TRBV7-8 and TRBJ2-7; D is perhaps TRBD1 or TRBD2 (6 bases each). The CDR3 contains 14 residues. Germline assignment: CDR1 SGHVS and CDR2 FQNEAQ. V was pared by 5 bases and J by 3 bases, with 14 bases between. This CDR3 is CASSPQGRIYEQYF. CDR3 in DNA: TGTGCCAGCAGCCCTCAGGGGAGGATCTACGAGCAGTACTTC.

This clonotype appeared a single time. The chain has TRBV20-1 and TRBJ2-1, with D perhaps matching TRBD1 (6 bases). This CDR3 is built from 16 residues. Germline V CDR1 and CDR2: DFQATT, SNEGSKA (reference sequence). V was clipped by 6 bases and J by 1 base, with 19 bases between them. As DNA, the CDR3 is TGCAGTGCAAATAAGGAAGACAGGAGATCCTACAATGAGCAGTTCTTC. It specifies CSANKEDRRSYNEQFF.

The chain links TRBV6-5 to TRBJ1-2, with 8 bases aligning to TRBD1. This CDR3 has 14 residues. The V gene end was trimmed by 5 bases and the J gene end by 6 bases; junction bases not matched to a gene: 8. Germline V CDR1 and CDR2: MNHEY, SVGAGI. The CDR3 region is CASSPQDRVHGYTF. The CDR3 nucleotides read TGTGCCAGCAGTCCCCAGGACAGGGTACATGGCTACACCTTC.

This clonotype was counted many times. CDR3 bases: TGTGCCAGCAGCCGACAGGTTAGGGGAACTGAAGCTTTCTTT. Amino acid sequence: CASSRQVRGTEAFF. This chain links TRBV12-3 or TRBV12-4 with TRBJ1-1; TRBD1 is a possible D gene (6 bases). V was clipped by 6 bases and J by 5 bases, with 16 bases between them. This CDR3 region has 14 residues.

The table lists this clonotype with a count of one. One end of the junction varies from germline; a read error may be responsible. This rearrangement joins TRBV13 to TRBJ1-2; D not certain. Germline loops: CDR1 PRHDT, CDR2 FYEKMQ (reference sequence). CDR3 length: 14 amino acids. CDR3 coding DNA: TGTGCCAGAAGCTTAGGTCCCCCAGACCATGGCTACACCTTC. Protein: CARSLGPPDHGYTF.

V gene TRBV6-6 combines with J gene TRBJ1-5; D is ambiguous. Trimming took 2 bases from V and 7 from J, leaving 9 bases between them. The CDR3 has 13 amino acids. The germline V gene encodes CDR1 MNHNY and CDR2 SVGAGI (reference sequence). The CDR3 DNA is TGTGCCAGCAGTTACGTGTATGCACAGCCCCAGCATTTT. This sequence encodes CASSYVYAQPQHF.

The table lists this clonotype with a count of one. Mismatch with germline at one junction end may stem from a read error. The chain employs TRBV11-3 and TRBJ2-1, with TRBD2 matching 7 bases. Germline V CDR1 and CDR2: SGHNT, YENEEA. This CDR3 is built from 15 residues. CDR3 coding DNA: TGTACCAGCAGCTTAGGGGCAATCGCTAGCGGTCAGCAGTTCTTC. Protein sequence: CTSSLGAIASGQQFF.

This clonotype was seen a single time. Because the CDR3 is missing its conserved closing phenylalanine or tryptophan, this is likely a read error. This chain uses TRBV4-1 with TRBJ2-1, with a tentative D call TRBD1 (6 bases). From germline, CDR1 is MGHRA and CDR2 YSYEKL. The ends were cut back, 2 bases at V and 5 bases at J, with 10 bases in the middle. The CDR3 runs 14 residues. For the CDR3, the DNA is TGCGCCAGCAGCCAAATTAACAGGGACAATGAGCAGTTCTTA. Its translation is CASSQINRDNEQFL.

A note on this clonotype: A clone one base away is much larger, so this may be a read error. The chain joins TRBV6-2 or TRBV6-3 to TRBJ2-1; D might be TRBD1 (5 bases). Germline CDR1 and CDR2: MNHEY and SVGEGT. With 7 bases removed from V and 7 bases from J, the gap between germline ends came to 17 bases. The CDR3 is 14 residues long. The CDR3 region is CASTLDKGLNEQFF. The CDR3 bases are TGTGCCAGCACCCTGGACAAGGGGCTGAATGAGCAGTTCTTC.

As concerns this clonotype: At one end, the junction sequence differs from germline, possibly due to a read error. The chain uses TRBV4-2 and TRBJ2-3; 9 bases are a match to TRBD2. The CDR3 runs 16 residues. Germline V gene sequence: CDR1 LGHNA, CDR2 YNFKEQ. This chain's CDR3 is CASSQGLAGHTDTPYF. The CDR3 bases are TGTGCCAGCAGCCAGGGGCTAGCGGGACACACAGATACGCCGTATTTT.

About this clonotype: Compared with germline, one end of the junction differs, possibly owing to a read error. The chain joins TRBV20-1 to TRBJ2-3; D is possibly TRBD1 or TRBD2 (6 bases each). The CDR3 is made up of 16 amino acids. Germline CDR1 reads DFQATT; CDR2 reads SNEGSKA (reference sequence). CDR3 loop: CSARATSWSRTDTQYF. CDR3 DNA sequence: TGCAGTGCTAGGGCTACTAGCTGGAGTCGGACAGATACCCAGTATTTT.

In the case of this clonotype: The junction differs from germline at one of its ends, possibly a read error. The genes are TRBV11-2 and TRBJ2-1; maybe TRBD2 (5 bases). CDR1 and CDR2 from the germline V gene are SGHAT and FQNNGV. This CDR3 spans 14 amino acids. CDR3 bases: TGTACCAGCGGCGGCCTACGAGGGAGTGGTGAGCAGTCCTTC. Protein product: CTSGGLRGSGEQSF.

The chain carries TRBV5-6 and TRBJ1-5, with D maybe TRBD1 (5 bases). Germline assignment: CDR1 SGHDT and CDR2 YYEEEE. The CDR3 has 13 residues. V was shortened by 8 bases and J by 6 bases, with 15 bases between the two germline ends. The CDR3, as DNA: TGTGCCAGTAGCATGTATGGGGCTCAGCCCCAGCATTTT. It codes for CASSMYGAQPQHF.

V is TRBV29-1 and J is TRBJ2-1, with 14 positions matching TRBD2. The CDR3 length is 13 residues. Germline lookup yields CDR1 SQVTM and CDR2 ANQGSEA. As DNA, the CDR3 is TGCATCGCCCGAGGGACTAGCGGGAGTGAGCAGTTCTTC. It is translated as CIARGTSGSEQFF.

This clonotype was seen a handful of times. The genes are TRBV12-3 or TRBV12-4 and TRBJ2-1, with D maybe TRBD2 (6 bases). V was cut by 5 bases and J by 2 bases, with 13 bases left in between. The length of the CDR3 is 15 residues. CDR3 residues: CASSRLAPPYNEQFF. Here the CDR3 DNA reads TGTGCCAGCAGTCGTCTAGCGCCCCCCTACAATGAGCAGTTCTTC.

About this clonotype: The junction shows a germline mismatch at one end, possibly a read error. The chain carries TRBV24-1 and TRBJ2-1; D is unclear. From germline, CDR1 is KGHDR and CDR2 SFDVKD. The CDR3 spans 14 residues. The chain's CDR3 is CVTSPSKSLDGQFF. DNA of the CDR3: TGTGTCACCAGCCCTTCGAAAAGCCTAGATGGGCAGTTCTTC.

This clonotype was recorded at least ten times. The CDR3 nucleotides are TGTGCCAGCAGTTCCGGGGTGTTACAGCCCCAGCATTTT. Protein: CASSSGVLQPQHF. The chain combines TRBV6-5 with TRBJ1-5; D not resolved. Germline V gives CDR1 MNHEY, CDR2 SVGAGI. Trimming removed 4 bases from V and 7 bases from J, with 11 bases in between. This CDR3 has 13 amino acids.

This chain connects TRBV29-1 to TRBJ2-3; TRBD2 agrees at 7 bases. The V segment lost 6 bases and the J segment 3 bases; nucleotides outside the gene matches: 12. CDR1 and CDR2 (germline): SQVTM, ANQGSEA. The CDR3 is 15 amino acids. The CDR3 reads CSVGFGKAGTDTQYF. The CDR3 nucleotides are TGCAGCGTGGGATTCGGGAAAGCGGGAACAGATACGCAGTATTTT.

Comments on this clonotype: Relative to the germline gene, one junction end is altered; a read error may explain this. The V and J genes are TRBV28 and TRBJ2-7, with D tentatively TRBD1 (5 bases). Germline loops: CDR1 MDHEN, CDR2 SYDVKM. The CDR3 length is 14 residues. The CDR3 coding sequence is TGTGCCAGCAGGACCCACAGGAGCTCCTACGAGCAGAACTTC. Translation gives CASRTHRSSYEQNF.

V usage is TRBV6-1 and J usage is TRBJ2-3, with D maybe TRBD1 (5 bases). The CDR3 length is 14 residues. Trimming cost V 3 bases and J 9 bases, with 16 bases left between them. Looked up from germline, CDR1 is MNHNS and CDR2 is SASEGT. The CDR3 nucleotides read TGTGCCAGCAGTGACGTAGGGGATGCCGAAACGCAGTATTTT. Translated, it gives CASSDVGDAETQYF.

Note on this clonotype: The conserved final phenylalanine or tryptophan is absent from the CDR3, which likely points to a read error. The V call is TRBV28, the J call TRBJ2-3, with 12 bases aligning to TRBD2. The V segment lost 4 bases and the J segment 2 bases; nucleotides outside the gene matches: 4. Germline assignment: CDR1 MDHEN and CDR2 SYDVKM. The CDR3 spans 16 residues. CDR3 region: CASSWTSGISTDTQYL. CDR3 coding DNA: TGTGCCAGCAGTTGGACTAGCGGGATATCCACAGATACGCAGTATCTT.

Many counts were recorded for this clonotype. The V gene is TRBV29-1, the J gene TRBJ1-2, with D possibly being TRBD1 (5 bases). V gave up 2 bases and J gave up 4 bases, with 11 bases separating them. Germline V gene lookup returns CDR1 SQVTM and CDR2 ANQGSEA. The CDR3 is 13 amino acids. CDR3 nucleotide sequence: TGCAGCGTTGAAAGGGCGGGGGTCTATGGCTACACCTTC. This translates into CSVERAGVYGYTF.

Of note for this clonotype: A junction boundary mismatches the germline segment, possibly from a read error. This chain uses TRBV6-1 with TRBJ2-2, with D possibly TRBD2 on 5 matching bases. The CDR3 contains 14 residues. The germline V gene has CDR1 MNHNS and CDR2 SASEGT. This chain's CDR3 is CASSVMEVAGELFF. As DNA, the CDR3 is TGTGCCAGCAGTGTTATGGAGGTCGCCGGGGAACTGTTTTTT.

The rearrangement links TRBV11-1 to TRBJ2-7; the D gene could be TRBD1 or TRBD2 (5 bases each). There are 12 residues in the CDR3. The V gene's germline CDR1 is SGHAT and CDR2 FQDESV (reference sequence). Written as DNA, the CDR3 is TGTGATAGCAGCGGACATGGGCGCGAGCAGTACTTC. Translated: CDSSGHGREQYF.

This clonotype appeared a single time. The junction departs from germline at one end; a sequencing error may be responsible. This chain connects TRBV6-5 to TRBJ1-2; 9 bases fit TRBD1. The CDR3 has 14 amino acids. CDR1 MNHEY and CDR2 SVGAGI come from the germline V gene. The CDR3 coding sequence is TGTGCCAGTAGTTACGGACAGGGGAAATATGGCTACGGCTTC. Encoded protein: CASSYGQGKYGYGF.

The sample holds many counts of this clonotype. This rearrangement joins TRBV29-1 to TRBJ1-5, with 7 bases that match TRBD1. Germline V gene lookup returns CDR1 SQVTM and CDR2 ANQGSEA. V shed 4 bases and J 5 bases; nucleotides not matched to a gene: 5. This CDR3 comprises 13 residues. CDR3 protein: CSVAGQDHQPQHF. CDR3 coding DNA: TGCAGCGTTGCCGGACAGGATCATCAGCCCCAGCATTTT.